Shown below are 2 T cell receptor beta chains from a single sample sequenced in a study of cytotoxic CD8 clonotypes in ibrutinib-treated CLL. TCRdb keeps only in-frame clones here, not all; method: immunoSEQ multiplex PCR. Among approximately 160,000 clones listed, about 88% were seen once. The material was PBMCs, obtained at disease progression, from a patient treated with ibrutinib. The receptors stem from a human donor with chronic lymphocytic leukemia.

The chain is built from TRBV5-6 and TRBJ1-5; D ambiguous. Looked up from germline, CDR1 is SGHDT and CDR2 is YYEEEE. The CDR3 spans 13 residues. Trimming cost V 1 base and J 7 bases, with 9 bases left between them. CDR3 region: CASSLSPRQPQHF. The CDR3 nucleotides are TGTGCCAGCAGCTTGAGTCCTAGACAGCCCCAGCATTTT.

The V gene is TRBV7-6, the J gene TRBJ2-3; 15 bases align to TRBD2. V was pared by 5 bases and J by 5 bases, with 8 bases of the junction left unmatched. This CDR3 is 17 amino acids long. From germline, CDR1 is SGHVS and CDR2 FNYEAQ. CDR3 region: CASSQDVGLAGGDTQYF. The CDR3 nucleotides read TGTGCCAGCAGCCAAGATGTGGGACTAGCGGGAGGAGATACGCAGTATTTT. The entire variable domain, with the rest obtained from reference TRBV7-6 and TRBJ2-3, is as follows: GAGVSQSPRYKVTKRGQDVALRCDPISGHVSLYWYRQALGQGPEFLTYFNYEAQQDKSGLPNDRFSAERPEGSISTLTIQRTEQRDSAMYRCASSQDVGLAGGDTQYFGPGTRLTVL.